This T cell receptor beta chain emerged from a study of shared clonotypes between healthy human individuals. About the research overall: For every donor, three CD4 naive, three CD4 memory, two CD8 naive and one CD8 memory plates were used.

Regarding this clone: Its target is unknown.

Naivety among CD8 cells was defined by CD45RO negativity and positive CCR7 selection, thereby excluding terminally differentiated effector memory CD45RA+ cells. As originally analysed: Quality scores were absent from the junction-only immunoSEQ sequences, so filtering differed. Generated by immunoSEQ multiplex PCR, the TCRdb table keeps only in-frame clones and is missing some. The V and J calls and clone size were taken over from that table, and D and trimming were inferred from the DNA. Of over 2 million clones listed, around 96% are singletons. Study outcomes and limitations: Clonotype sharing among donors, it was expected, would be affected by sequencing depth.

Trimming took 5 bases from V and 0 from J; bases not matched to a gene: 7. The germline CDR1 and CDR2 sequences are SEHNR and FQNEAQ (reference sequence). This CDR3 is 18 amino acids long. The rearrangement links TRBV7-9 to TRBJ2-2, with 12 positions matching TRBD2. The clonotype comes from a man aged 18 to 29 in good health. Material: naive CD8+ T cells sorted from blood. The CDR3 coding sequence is TGTGCCAGCAGCCCAGGACTAGCGGGGCCCTCGAACACCGGGGAGCTGTTTTTT. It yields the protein CASSPGLAGPSNTGELFF.